The TCR beta chain described here comes from a study of shared clonotypes between healthy human individuals (dated by TCRdb to the early 2020s). Looking at the study overall: The cohort comprised two women and three men aged 18 to 49 years. For each donor, three plates each were used for CD4 naive and CD4 memory, two plates were used for CD8 naive, and one plate was used for CD8 memory. To estimate repertoire size and how much clonotype sharing occurs between individuals, the study deeply sequenced the blood TCR repertoires of 4 to 6 healthy adults. Libraries were prepared and TCR repertoires were sequenced by different laboratories using diverse techniques, in order to increase sequencing depth and limit assay-specific biases. Per donor, leukapheresis produced somewhere between about 0.8 and 9 billion PBMCs. Paper-wide results and their limitations: Pairwise subsampling led to the expectation that sequencing depth would affect the degree of clonotype sharing among donors. Estimated clonotype richness was generally larger for naive than for memory subsets. When several donors were compared, the shared fraction of clonotypes was around 5% for naive CD4, about 4% for naive CD8, 2.3% for memory CD4, and around 0.37% for memory CD8. Sampling was limited to blood, and TCR repertoires in tissue likely differ from TCR repertoires in blood. Clonotypes shared by all four sorted-subset donors showed higher generation probabilities than non-shared clonotypes. The small number of donors limited the genetic and exposure-history diversity represented. Incomplete sequencing was indicated by rarefaction of sorted-subset datasets, despite the large sequencing depth.

Donors were healthy HIV-negative adults with no recently reported acute infections or vaccinations. Only Caucasian adults living in Nashville, Tennessee, USA were represented among the donors. Magnetic negative selection was used to enrich CD4+ T cells, after which naive cells were positively selected on CD45RA and the negative fraction became the memory subset. Blood was collected by leukapheresis, and PBMCs were isolated by Ficoll-Histopaque density gradient centrifugation and then cryopreserved in liquid nitrogen vapor phase. Analytical flow cytometry was used to check the purity and quantity of every magnetically sorted T cell population. Genomic DNA was isolated from each sorted fraction and quantified by UV absorbance on a Nanodrop 2000c. Details on this clone: Its antigen remains unidentified. Qualities for individual bases were not recorded, and no much larger clone is one base off.

Using the deep immunoSEQ assay, multiplex PCR amplified TCR CDR3 regions from genomic DNA. Genomic DNA extracted from each cell subset was distributed evenly over all wells of several immunoSEQ 96-well plates, and each plate served as one replicate. Each replicate PCR for sorted subsets received 150 to 250 ng genomic DNA, equal to around 32,000 T cell genomes. Purified libraries were quantified with a Qubit 3.0 fluorometer, sized on a Bioanalyzer 2100, and re-quantified with the KAPA Library Quantification kit. Each immunoSEQ 96-well plate was sequenced on its own single-read 150-cycle Illumina NextSeq 550 flow cell. For the original study's pipeline: The immunoSEQ output contained only junctional sequences without quality scores, so filtering could not match that applied to full-length reads. Sequences were annotated with PyIR, a Python wrapper for IgBLAST v1.9, using IMGT germline references to assign V/J genes and CDR3. Reads were filtered out if the reads had weak V/J assignments (E-value above 1e-6), no CDR3, stop codons, out-of-frame junctions, or ambiguous translated residues. A V3J clonotype was defined by an identical inferred V gene, J gene, and CDR3 amino acid sequence. The percentage overlap between two repertoires was calculated by dividing the number of shared unique clonotypes by the size of the smaller repertoire. Three approaches were used to assess repertoire richness: RTK rarefaction, the Chao1 estimator, and Recon v2.1 estimates of unobserved clonotypes. Generation probabilities for all TCRbeta clonotypes obtained by the gDNA method from four donors were computed using OLGA. Drawn from immuneACCESS, this table holds only the in-frame rearrangements with V and J called that TCRdb kept. Clones are partly lost; checked studies trace under half to an unresolved V gene and leave the rest unexplained. The V and J calls and clone size were taken over from that table, and D and trimming were inferred from the DNA. This sample holds 2 million to 2.5 million clones; approximately 90% were observed only once. 0.3% to 0.45% of the sample is held by the ten biggest clonotypes.

The sample was naive CD4+ T cells from PBMCs. Reading the label with the study, this specimen's cell subset or site is: CD45RA+ positively selected. The receptor's source is a man between 18 and 35 years old in good health. Some clones in this sample may be carry-over from other donors' samples.

The CDR3 protein is CASSLGAPTGAYGYTF. The sequence in DNA is TGTGCCAGCAGCTTAGGTGCTCCGACAGGGGCCTATGGCTACACCTTC. The V gene is TRBV7-9 and the J gene is TRBJ1-2; 8 bases in between match TRBD1. From its cysteine to its phenylalanine, the CDR3 spans 16 amino acids. Left in the record is the CDR3 DNA by itself, 48 bases read in frame from the first base. Sequences SEHNR (CDR1) and FQNEAQ (CDR2) are obtained from the germline V gene (reference sequence). Trimming leaves V shorter by 1 base and J shorter by 4 bases, with the junction holding 8 bases beyond the gene matches.